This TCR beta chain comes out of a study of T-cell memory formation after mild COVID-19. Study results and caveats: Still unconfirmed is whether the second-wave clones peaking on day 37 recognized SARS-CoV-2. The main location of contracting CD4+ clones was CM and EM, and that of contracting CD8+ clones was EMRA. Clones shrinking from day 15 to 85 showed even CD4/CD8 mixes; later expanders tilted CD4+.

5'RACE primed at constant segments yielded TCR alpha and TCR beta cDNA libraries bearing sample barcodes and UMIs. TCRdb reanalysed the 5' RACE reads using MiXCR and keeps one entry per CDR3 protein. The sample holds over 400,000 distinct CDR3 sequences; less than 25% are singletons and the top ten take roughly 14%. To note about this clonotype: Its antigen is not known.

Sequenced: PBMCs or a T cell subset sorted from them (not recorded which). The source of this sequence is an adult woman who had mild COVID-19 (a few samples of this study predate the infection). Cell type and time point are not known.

Here the CDR3 DNA reads TGTGCCAGCAGCTCGAAATCGACAGGGATCACAGATACGCAGTATTTT. Translated, it gives CASSSKSTGITDTQYF. The chain combines TRBV7-2 with TRBJ2-3; 7 bases align to TRBD1. The CDR3 is 16 residues long. The V and J ends lost 4 bases and 2 bases, in that order; junction bases with no gene match: 9. CDR1 is SGHTA, CDR2 FQGNSA, per germline. Full variable domain (rest looked up from reference TRBV7-2 and TRBJ2-3): GAGVSQSPSNKVTEKGKDVELRCDPISGHTALYWYRQSLGQGLEFLIYFQGNSAPDKSGLPSDRFSAERTGGSVSTLTIQRTQQEDSAVYLCASSSKSTGITDTQYFGPGTRLTVL.